A single sample gave rise to the 6 T cell receptor beta chains below, sequenced in a study of blood T cell repertoires in COVID-19 (dated by TCRdb to 2020 to 2021). The method behind the library was the immunoSEQ multiplex PCR assay. TCRdb took over this immuneACCESS table, retaining in-frame rearrangements with V and J assigned. Such tables are incomplete; in checked studies, under half of the missing clones stem from an unresolved V gene, and the remainder is unexplained. For this sample there are 110,000 to 150,000 clones; under 80% appear just once. The ten top clones hold less than 5.5% of the sample. The sequenced sample consisted of peripheral blood. These receptors originate from a man in his sixties with acute or convalescent COVID-19.

The chain uses TRBV29-1 and TRBJ2-1; 8 bases map to TRBD2. Trimming removed 6 bases from V and 1 base from J; junction bases left unmatched: 8. The CDR3 is 15 amino acids. Germline V gives CDR1 SQVTM, CDR2 ANQGSEA. CDR3 residues: CSVVVAGQSYNEQFF. The CDR3 region has the DNA TGCAGCGTCGTCGTAGCGGGACAATCCTACAATGAGCAGTTCTTC.

This chain uses TRBV5-6 with TRBJ1-5; weak D call: TRBD1 (5 bases). Deletions cut 1 base from V and 3 bases from J, with 8 bases between. Germline V gene sequence: CDR1 SGHDT, CDR2 YYEEEE. This CDR3 spans 14 amino acids. CDR3 bases: TGTGCCAGCAGCTTGACCAGGGACAATCAGCCCCAGCATTTT. It codes for CASSLTRDNQPQHF.

The V and J genes are TRBV10-1 and TRBJ2-3; 7 bases agree with TRBD1. Losses at the gene ends were 8 bases for V and 2 bases for J; bases not matched to a gene: 10. Per germline, CDR1 WNHNN and CDR2 SYGVQD (reference sequence). This CDR3 is built from 15 residues. The CDR3 nucleotides read TGCGCCAGCGGACCTGGGACAGACCTCACAGATACGCAGTATTTT. Protein product: CASGPGTDLTDTQYF.

This chain connects TRBV11-2 to TRBJ2-3, with 11 bases that match TRBD2. CDR1 is SGHAT, CDR2 FQNNGV, per germline. V shed 3 bases, J shed 7 bases, and the junction held 6 bases outside the gene matches. The CDR3 runs to 15 residues. Here the CDR3 DNA reads TGTGCCAGCAGCTTGGGACTAGCGGATAGGAATACGCAGTATTTT. Translating it yields CASSLGLADRNTQYF. Looking up the rest from reference TRBV11-2 and TRBJ2-3 gives the full variable domain: EAGVAQSPRYKIIEKRQSVAFWCNPISGHATLYWYQQILGQGPKLLIQFQNNGVVDDSQLPKDRFSAERLKGVDSTLKIQPAKLEDSAVYLCASSLGLADRNTQYFGPGTRLTVL.

V and J are TRBV24-1 and TRBJ1-4; 9 nucleotides align to TRBD1. With V trimmed by 1 base and J by 5 bases, 10 bases remained unmatched. CDR3 length: 18 residues. CDR1 and CDR2 from the germline V gene are KGHDR and SFDVKD. The CDR3 nucleotides read TGTGCCACCAGTGATTTCCCACTTACAGGGGGCGAGAATGAAAAACTGTTTTTT. Protein product: CATSDFPLTGGENEKLFF.

CDR3 residues: CASSMTGPNTGELFF. For the CDR3, the DNA is TGTGCCAGCAGCATGACAGGTCCGAACACCGGGGAGCTGTTTTTT. The V and J genes are TRBV7-3 and TRBJ2-2; a possible D gene is TRBD1 (6 bases). V was trimmed by 5 bases and J by 0 bases, leaving 10 bases between them. From germline, CDR1 is SGHTA and CDR2 FQGTGA. CDR3 length equals 15 residues.